This TCR beta chain emerged from a study of T cell responses to AZD1222 COVID-19 vaccine. Only a few counts were recorded for this clone. The antigen remains unidentified. The CDR3 length is 15 residues. CDR1 MNHEY and CDR2 SMNVEV come from the germline V gene (reference sequence). J gave up 5 bases and V 4 bases, and 5 bases lay outside the gene matches. Findings and limits, study-wide: The donor group comprised mostly white British people and more females; the analysis possibly underestimated clonal diversity. A reported finding is that nearly half of spike-specific TCRs target unmutated variant regions. Dominant at 160-218 and 743-854, vaccine-associated CD4 TCRs also spanned spike. Researchers took repertoire samples only after the peak T cell response had come.

TCRdb keeps only in-frame clones here, not all; method: immunoSEQ multiplex PCR. Of about 180,000 clones detected, 75% to 90% appear once; the ten largest clones hold around 4.5%. The rearrangement uses TRBV27 and TRBJ1-6; 7 nucleotides align to TRBD1. This sequence was found in an adult who received the MenACWY meningococcal vaccine as a control. The sample was peripheral blood, taken 28 days after the second dose of the MenACWY control vaccine. The CDR3 nucleotides read TGTGCCAGCAGTTCTCGGACAGGAAATAATTCACCCCTCCACTTT. It encodes CASSSRTGNNSPLHF.